These T cell receptor beta chains were read from a single sample in a study of blood T cell repertoires in COVID-19. The table came from immunoSEQ multiplex PCR; TCRdb's copy has only in-frame clones and leaves some out. Of 60,000 to 85,000 clones detected, about four fifths appear once; the ten largest clones hold around 21%. The sequenced sample consisted of peripheral blood. Receptor source: a man aged 65 to 85 with acute or convalescent COVID-19. Each CDR3 is given with its conserved first and last residue. A D gene is named only where the DNA matches it firmly. Part of the rows lack a size; the others show once, few, many or a class for expanded clones.

d_gene | j_gene | v_gene | abundance | CDR3nt | CDR3aa
TRBD1 | TRBJ1-2 | TRBV6-5 | . | TGTGCCAGCGGGACAGCCTTCTATGGCTACACCTTC | CASGTAFYGYTF
TRBD1 | TRBJ1-1 | TRBV9 | . | TGTGCCAGCAAGAGGGGACAGGGGGCTGCTGAAGCTTTCTTT | CASKRGQGAAEAFF
. | TRBJ1-1 | TRBV3-1/TRBV3-2 | . | TGTGCCAGCAGCCAAGAGGGCCGTTTCGCTGAAGCTTTCTTT | CASSQEGRFAEAFF
. | TRBJ1-2 | TRBV11-2 | few | TGTGCCAGCAGCCATGGGAGGGCCTATGGCTACACCTTC | CASSHGRAYGYTF
. | TRBJ1-2 | TRBV13 | . | TGTGCCAGCAGCGGGAGGGACCTGGGTGGAGGCTACACCTTC | CASSGRDLGGGYTF
TRBD1 | TRBJ1-3 | TRBV7-8 | . | TGTGCCAGCAGCTTAACGGGACAGGCCCAACCTGGGCTCTCTGGAAACACCATATATTTT | CASSLTGQAQPGLSGNTIYF
TRBD1 | TRBJ2-7 | TRBV19 | . | TGTGCCAGTAGTGCGGGGACAGGGGGTTCCTACGAGCAGTACTTC | CASSAGTGGSYEQYF
. | TRBJ1-2 | TRBV4-1 | . | TGCGCCAGCAGCCAAGATGGCAACAGCAACTATGGCTACACCTTC | CASSQDGNSNYGYTF
TRBD1 | TRBJ1-2 | TRBV2 | few | TGTGCCAGCAACGCCCCGCCGGGACAGGCTACAAACTATGGCTACACCTTC | CASNAPPGQATNYGYTF
. | TRBJ2-1 | TRBV29-1 | few | TGCAGCGTTTCGGACTTCAATGAGCAGTTCTTC | CSVSDFNEQFF
. | TRBJ2-5 | TRBV5-1 | . | TGCGCCAGCAGCCCCCTGGGCAGGCAAGAGACCCAGTACTTC | CASSPLGRQETQYF
. | TRBJ2-5 | TRBV28 | . | TGTGCCAGCAGTTCACTCGAGACCCAGTACTTC | CASSSLETQYF
TRBD2 | TRBJ2-1 | TRBV9 | . | TGTGCCAGCAGCGTAGCTAGGACTAGCGGGAGCAATGAGCAGTTCTTC | CASSVARTSGSNEQFF
. | TRBJ2-5 | TRBV7-9 | . | TGTGCCAGCAGCCTCGGGATGGGCCCAGAGACCCAGTACTTC | CASSLGMGPETQYF
TRBD1 | TRBJ1-2 | TRBV29-1 | . | TGCAGCGCCCTCGGACAGGGGGCTCTCGAGGGCTACACCTTC | CSALGQGALEGYTF
. | TRBJ1-2 | TRBV24-1 | once | TGTGCCACCGCCAGTGCACAGAACTATGGCTACACCTTC | CATASAQNYGYTF